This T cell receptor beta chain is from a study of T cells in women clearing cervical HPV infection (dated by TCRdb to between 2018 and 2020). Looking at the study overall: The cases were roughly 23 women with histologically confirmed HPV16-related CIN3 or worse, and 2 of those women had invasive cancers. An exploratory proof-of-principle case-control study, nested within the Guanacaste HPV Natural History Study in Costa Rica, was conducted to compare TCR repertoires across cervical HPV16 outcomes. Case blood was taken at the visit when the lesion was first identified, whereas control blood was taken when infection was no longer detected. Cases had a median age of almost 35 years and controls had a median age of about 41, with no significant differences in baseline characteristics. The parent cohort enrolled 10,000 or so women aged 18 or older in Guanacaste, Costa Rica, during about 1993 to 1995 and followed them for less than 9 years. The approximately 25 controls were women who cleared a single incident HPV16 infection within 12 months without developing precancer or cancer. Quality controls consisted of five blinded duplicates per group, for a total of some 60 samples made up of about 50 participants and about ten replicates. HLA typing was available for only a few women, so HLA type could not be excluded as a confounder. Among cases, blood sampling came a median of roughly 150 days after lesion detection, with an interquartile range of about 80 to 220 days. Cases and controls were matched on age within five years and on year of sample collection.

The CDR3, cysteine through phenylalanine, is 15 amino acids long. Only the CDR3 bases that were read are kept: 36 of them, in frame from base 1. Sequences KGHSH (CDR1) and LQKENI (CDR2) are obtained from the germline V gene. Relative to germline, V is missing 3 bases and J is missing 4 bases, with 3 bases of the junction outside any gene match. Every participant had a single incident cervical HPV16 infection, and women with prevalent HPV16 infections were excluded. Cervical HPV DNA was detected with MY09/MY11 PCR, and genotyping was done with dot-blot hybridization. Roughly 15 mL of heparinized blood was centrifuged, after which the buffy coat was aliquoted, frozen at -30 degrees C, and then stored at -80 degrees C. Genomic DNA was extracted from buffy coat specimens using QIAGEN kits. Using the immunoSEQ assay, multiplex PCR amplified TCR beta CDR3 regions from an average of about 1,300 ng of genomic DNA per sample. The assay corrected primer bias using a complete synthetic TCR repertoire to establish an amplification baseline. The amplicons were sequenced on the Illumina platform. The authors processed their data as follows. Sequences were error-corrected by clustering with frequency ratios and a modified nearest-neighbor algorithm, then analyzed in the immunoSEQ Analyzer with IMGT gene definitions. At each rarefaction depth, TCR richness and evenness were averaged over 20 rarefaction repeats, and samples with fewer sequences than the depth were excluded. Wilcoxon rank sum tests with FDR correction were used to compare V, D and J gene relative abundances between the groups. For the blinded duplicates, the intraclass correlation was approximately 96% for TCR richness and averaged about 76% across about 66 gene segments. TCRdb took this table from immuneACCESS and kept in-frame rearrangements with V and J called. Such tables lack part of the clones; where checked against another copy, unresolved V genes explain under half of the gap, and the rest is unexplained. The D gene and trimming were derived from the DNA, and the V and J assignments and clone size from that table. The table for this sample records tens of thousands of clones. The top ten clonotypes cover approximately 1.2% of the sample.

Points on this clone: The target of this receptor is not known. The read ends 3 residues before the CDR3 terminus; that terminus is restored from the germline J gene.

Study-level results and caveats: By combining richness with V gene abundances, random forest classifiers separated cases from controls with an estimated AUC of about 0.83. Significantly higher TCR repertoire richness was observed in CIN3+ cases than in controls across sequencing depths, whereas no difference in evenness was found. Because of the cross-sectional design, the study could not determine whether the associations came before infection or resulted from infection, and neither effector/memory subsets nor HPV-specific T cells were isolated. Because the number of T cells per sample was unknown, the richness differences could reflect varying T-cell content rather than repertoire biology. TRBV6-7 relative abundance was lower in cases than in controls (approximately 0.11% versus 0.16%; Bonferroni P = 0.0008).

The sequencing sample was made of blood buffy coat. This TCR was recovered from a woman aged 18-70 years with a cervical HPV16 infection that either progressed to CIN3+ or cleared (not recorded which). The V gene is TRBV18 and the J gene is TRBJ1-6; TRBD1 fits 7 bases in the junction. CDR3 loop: CASSPGDSYNSPLHF. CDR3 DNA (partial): TGTGCCAGCTCACCGGGGGACAGTTATAATTCACCC. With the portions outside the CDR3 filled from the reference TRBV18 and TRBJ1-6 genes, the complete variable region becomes NAGVMQNPRHLVRRRGQEARLRCSPMKGHSHVYWYRQLPEEGLKFMVYLQKENIIDESGMPKERFSAEFPKEGPSILRIQQVVRGDSAAYFCASSPGDSYNSPLHFGNGTRLTVT.